This TCR beta chain derives from a study of blood T cells in healthy people across ages (dated by TCRdb to between 2015 and 2017). General notes on the study: Template switching captured roughly one uniquely barcoded TCR beta cDNA molecule per two T cells in model experiments. The study measured age-related changes in TCR beta repertoire diversity using deep sequencing normalized with unique cDNA molecular identifiers. Donors were grouped into four age groups: young (average 16 years), middle-aged (less than 40), aged (about 60) and long-lived (around 80). To avoid experimental bias, donors of different ages were spread randomly across the sequencing lanes. For two donors (one aged 18 to 30 and one aged 80 or older), the study analyzed two additional independent replicas of 1 million unique cDNA reads from the same blood draw.

About this clonotype: The antigen it binds to is not known. Base qualities were left out, and no much larger clone turns up one base away.

Donors were a few dozen systemically healthy Caucasian individuals from Russia aged 6 to 90 years. Each donor gave around 9.8 milliliters of peripheral blood, collected into EDTA-treated Vacutainer tubes. Ficoll-Paque density-gradient centrifugation was used to isolate PBMCs, with at least 7 million per sample. Total RNA was extracted from PBMCs with Trizol reagent, with at least 6 micrograms obtained per sample. Naive CD45RAhigh/CD27high T cell percentages were measured by flow cytometry on a PBMC aliquot from every donor. Findings and caveats that apply to the study as a whole: Since profiling was done on bulk unsorted PBMCs, naive and antigen-experienced compartments could not be conclusively compared. The percentage of naive T cells measured by flow cytometry correlated strongly with observed TCR beta diversity. The long-lived group showed more naive CD4+ T cells, fewer expanded clones and increased TCR diversity than the aged group, suggesting age selection. Because donor CMV infection status was unknown, age-related changes in expanded clonotypes were potentially confounded. Estimates of total diversity from one million sequenced T cells were regarded as lower bounds and underestimates. Observed TCR beta diversity per million T cells fell roughly linearly with age, and a significant reduction was already apparent by age roughly 40.

The library was generated by 5' RACE. Sequenced on an Illumina HiSeq 2500. A second roughly 7 to 11 cycle PCR used a sample-barcoded 5' primer and a J-beta primer mix. A unique molecular identifier was introduced onto each TCR beta cDNA molecule by a template-switch 5' adaptor carrying 12 random nucleotides. Each sample yielded at least 3 million CDR3-containing paired-end reads. All of the RNA was converted into first-strand cDNA using the Mint cDNA synthesis kit, with a TRBC-specific oligonucleotide serving as the primer. After uracil-DNA glycosylase treatment, a first 18-cycle PCR used universal primers M1SS and BC2_uni_R on all cDNA. Under the source paper's analysis protocol: Each sample was normalized by randomly selecting 1 million high-quality reads, each carrying a distinct molecular identifier. Reads sharing molecular identifiers were discarded rather than binned into consensus sequences. CDR3 identification, clonotype clustering and error correction used MiTCR with a Q25 quality threshold and the strictest error-elimination algorithm. A nonparametric unseen species model with Euler transformation was used to estimate lower-bound total TCR beta diversity. TCRdb passed the public sequencing reads through fastp at Q25 and MiXCR, retaining productive beta sequences. Identical CDR3 protein sequences are pooled into one entry, listed with their most common genes and DNA. These V and J calls are TCRdb output, not the study's own analysis. Counted in this sample were under 1,000,000 distinct CDR3 sequences; about 36% of them appeared once. The top ten constitute approximately 13% of the sample.

The CDR1 and CDR2 encoded by the germline V gene are SGHRS and YFSETQ. Reading from cysteine to phenylalanine, the CDR3 counts 15 amino acids. CDR3 DNA is the only sequence kept; it has 45 bases, read in frame from the first base. Deletion took 0 bases off V and 0 bases off J, with a span of 8 bases between the germline ends. The sample taken for sequencing was blood. This receptor chain uses TRBV5-1 and TRBJ2-3, with the D segment identity uncertain. The TCR was taken from a man aged 18 to 35 in good health. In nucleotide form, the sequence is TGCGCCAGCAGCTTGGCCTCCTGGAGCACAGATACGCAGTATTTT. Its product reads: CASSLASWSTDTQYF.